This T cell receptor beta chain is drawn from a study of control samples from healthy donors and cancer patients. Only one count was recorded for this clone. J gave up 1 base and V 0 bases, and 4 bases lay outside the gene matches. The length of the CDR3 is 16 residues. Germline assignment: CDR1 MNHEY and CDR2 SVGAGI. The assay was immunoSEQ multiplex PCR, and TCRdb's table has in-frame clones only and misses some. The data show some 120,000 clones, roughly 87% seen once. The sequenced sample consisted of blood. The sequence derives from a man younger than 35 in good health. V and J are TRBV6-5 and TRBJ2-7; 9 nucleotides match TRBD2. CDR3 bases: TGTGCCAGCAGTTACTCTTTAGCGGGAGCGTCCTACGAGCAGTACTTC. Translated, it gives CASSYSLAGASYEQYF.